This is a list of T cell receptor beta chains from one sample in a study of molecular identifiers for immune sequencing clone quantification. From the PCR reads, TCRdb called clonotypes with MiXCR, one entry per CDR3 protein. The top ten hold approximately 0.74% of the sample, which has some 320,000 distinct CDR3 sequences, roughly a quarter seen once. Sequenced sample: naive CD8+ T cells from blood, with Jurkat cell RNA spiked in. The receptors derive from a human donor in good health. Some libraries in this study had Jurkat cell RNA spiked in. Each CDR3 is given with its conserved first and last residue. D genes are given only for firm matches. A row's size may be missing; if present it is once, few, many or a size class.

V gene	D gene	clone size	J gene	CDR3 protein	CDR3 DNA
TRBV7-9	.	few	TRBJ2-5	CASSLGWSQGQETQYF	TGTGCCAGCAGCTTAGGATGGAGCCAGGGACAAGAGACCCAGTACTTC
TRBV7-8	TRBD2	few	TRBJ2-7	CASSSTGGHYEQYF	TGTGCCAGCAGCTCCACGGGAGGACACTACGAGCAGTACTTC
TRBV3-1	TRBD1	.	TRBJ2-3	CASSPRQGKASTDTQYF	TGTGCCAGCAGCCCAAGACAGGGGAAAGCTAGCACAGATACGCAGTATTTT
TRBV12-3/TRBV12-4	.	.	TRBJ2-2	CASSLFIGFKGDTGELFF	TGTGCCAGCAGTTTATTTATTGGGTTCAAAGGTGACACCGGGGAGCTGTTTTTT
TRBV7-6	.	.	TRBJ1-3	CASRLGGQGHTIYF	TGTGCCAGCAGACTTGGAGGGCAGGGACACACCATATATTTT
TRBV28	.	few	TRBJ2-7	CASSPNKGKYF	TGTGCCAGCAGTCCCAATAAAGGGAAGTACTTC
TRBV28	.	many	TRBJ2-1	CASSLFGDEQFF	TGTGCCAGCAGTTTATTTGGGGATGAGCAGTTCTTC
TRBV7-9	.	few	TRBJ1-1	CASSLGMGGNTEAFF	TGTGCCAGCAGCTTAGGTATGGGGGGCAACACTGAAGCTTTCTTT
TRBV13	TRBD1	few	TRBJ2-7	CASSLDGTGVGNEQYF	TGTGCCAGCAGCTTAGACGGGACAGGGGTTGGGAACGAGCAGTACTTC
TRBV13	.	.	TRBJ2-5	CASSQRYRETQYF	TGTGCCAGCAGCCAGAGATACAGAGAGACCCAGTACTTC
TRBV5-6	.	few	TRBJ2-3	CASSLLSPRGTDTQYF	TGTGCCAGCAGCTTGTTGTCTCCCCGAGGGACAGATACGCAGTATTTT
TRBV3-1	.	.	TRBJ2-3	CASGQETEGTDTQYF	TGTGCCAGCGGCCAAGAGACAGAGGGCACAGATACGCAGTATTTT
TRBV20-1	.	few	TRBJ2-1	CSARRGYEQFF	TGCAGTGCTAGGAGGGGGTATGAGCAGTTCTTC
TRBV28	.	once	TRBJ2-5	CAGRQAGQKAETQYF	TGTGCCGGCAGACAAGCGGGACAAAAGGCGGAGACCCAGTACTTC
TRBV28	.	many	TRBJ2-6	CASSPGTGANVLTF	TGTGCCAGCAGCCCTGGTACTGGGGCCAACGTCCTGACTTTC
TRBV20-1	TRBD2	few	TRBJ2-3	CSANPGTSGGPPTDTQYF	TGCAGTGCTAACCCCGGGACTAGCGGGGGGCCTCCCACAGATACGCAGTATTTT
TRBV6-1	.	few	TRBJ2-7	CASSPPGTANPYEQYF	TGTGCCAGCAGCCCCCCCGGGACTGCAAATCCCTACGAGCAGTACTTC
TRBV12-3/TRBV12-4	.	many	TRBJ2-3	CASSLEGLQAYF	TGTGCCAGCAGTTTAGAGGGACTTCAGGCGTATTTT
TRBV4-1	TRBD1	few	TRBJ2-3	CASSQEDRRTSTDTQYF	TGCGCCAGCAGCCAAGAGGACAGGAGAACTAGCACAGATACGCAGTATTTT
TRBV7-9	.	.	TRBJ1-4	CASSRLEGFQEKLFF	TGTGCCAGCAGCCGGCTTGAGGGGTTTCAGGAAAAACTGTTTTTT
TRBV5-6	TRBD1	many	TRBJ2-3	CASSLVPTGGFTDTQYF	TGTGCCAGCAGCTTGGTTCCGACAGGGGGTTTCACAGATACGCAGTATTTT
TRBV29-1	.	.	TRBJ2-7	CSVEVDEQYF	TGCAGCGTTGAAGTGGACGAGCAGTACTTC
TRBV4-1	.	.	TRBJ2-5	CASSQDLVSLETQYF	TGCGCCAGCAGCCAAGATCTTGTTAGCCTGGAGACCCAGTACTTC
TRBV6-5	.	many	TRBJ2-3	CASSYYFTDTQYF	TGTGCCAGCAGTTACTATTTCACAGATACGCAGTATTTT
TRBV19	.	.	TRBJ2-1	CASSIVLQTYNEQFF	TGTGCCAGTAGTATAGTCTTGCAGACCTACAATGAGCAGTTCTTC
TRBV6-1	TRBD1	many	TRBJ1-5	CASSKRDRVNQPQHF	TGTGCCAGCAGTAAACGGGACAGAGTAAATCAGCCCCAGCATTTT
TRBV19	.	few	TRBJ2-7	CASSIVPSEAYEQYF	TGTGCCAGTAGTATCGTCCCTAGCGAGGCCTACGAGCAGTACTTC
TRBV20-1	.	many	TRBJ2-5	CSARDSSGVETQYF	TGCAGTGCTAGAGATAGCTCGGGGGTAGAGACCCAGTACTTC
TRBV29-1	TRBD1	.	TRBJ1-1	CSVDQATGRTEAFF	TGCAGCGTTGATCAGGCGACAGGGAGGACTGAAGCTTTCTTT
TRBV18	.	.	TRBJ1-1	CASSPPENTEAFF	TGTGCCAGCTCACCGCCGGAGAACACTGAAGCTTTCTTT
TRBV12-3/TRBV12-4	TRBD1	.	TRBJ2-7	CANSGRDRLYEQYF	TGTGCCAACAGTGGCCGGGACAGATTATACGAGCAGTACTTC
TRBV4-1	TRBD1	many	TRBJ2-4	CASSQGETGFSIQYF	TGCGCCAGCAGCCAAGGGGAGACAGGGTTTAGCATTCAGTACTTC
TRBV7-3	TRBD2	many	TRBJ2-3	CASRTLAGVVDTQYF	TGTGCCAGCAGGACACTAGCGGGAGTTGTGGATACGCAGTATTTT
TRBV6-2/TRBV6-3	.	.	TRBJ2-1	CASSPGTYEQFF	TGTGCCAGCAGTCCCGGGACTTATGAGCAGTTCTTC
TRBV28	.	.	TRBJ2-7	CASSFSQEFPSEQYF	TGTGCCAGCAGTTTTTCACAGGAATTTCCCTCCGAGCAGTACTTC
TRBV6-1	.	few	TRBJ2-1	CASSEGGQYNEQFF	TGTGCCAGCAGTGAAGGCGGACAGTACAATGAGCAGTTCTTC
TRBV6-1	TRBD1	few	TRBJ1-1	CASSGTGTMYTEAFF	TGTGCCAGCAGTGGGACAGGTACTATGTACACTGAAGCTTTCTTT
TRBV29-1	.	.	TRBJ1-1	CGVGENTGHMNTEAFF	TGCGGCGTTGGAGAAAATACAGGGCATATGAACACTGAAGCTTTCTTT
TRBV19	.	.	TRBJ1-5	CASSIGQVWNSNQPQHF	TGTGCCAGTAGTATAGGACAGGTTTGGAATAGCAATCAGCCCCAGCATTTT
TRBV5-5	.	many	TRBJ2-7	CASSLVLLTPYEQYF	TGTGCCAGCAGCTTGGTACTTCTTACGCCCTACGAGCAGTACTTC
TRBV28	TRBD2	many	TRBJ2-7	CASSLVDLAGDEQYF	TGTGCCAGCAGTTTAGTTGATCTAGCGGGAGACGAGCAGTACTTC
TRBV19	TRBD2	.	TRBJ2-1	CASSIGPAGGIYDEQFF	TGTGCCAGTAGTATAGGCCCAGCGGGGGGAATATACGATGAGCAGTTCTTC
TRBV4-1	TRBD1	.	TRBJ1-1	CASSQAGQATTEAFF	TGCGCCAGCAGCCAAGCAGGACAGGCTACCACTGAAGCTTTCTTT
TRBV12-3/TRBV12-4	TRBD1	many	TRBJ2-7	CASSLTGDSYEQYF	TGTGCCAGCAGCCTGACAGGGGACTCCTACGAGCAGTACTTC
TRBV20-1	TRBD1	.	TRBJ2-3	CSARDRDDTDTQYF	TGCAGTGCTCGGGACAGGGATGACACAGATACGCAGTATTTT
TRBV11-2	TRBD1	.	TRBJ2-5	CASSFPLDREPQETQYF	TGTGCCAGCAGTTTCCCCCTGGACAGGGAGCCCCAAGAGACCCAGTACTTC
TRBV19	TRBD1	few	TRBJ2-3	CAVLGQGRTDTQYF	TGTGCCGTTCTTGGACAGGGAAGGACAGATACGCAGTATTTT
TRBV27	TRBD2	.	TRBJ2-2	CASSLFLAGGPTTGELFF	TGTGCCAGCAGTTTATTTTTAGCGGGAGGGCCGACCACCGGGGAGCTGTTTTTT
TRBV19	.	.	TRBJ2-3	CASSIFAGAGTDTQYF	TGTGCCAGTAGTATATTCGCGGGGGCTGGCACAGATACGCAGTATTTT
TRBV5-4	TRBD1	few	TRBJ2-7	CASSLALGQAAYEQYF	TGTGCCAGCAGCTTGGCCTTGGGACAGGCCGCCTACGAGCAGTACTTC
TRBV6-5	.	many	TRBJ2-7	CASSYSTGGSDEQYF	TGTGCCAGCAGTTACTCGACCGGGGGTAGCGACGAGCAGTACTTC
TRBV28	.	.	TRBJ2-1	CASSPMGGNEQFF	TGTGCCAGCAGTCCGATGGGGGGCAATGAGCAGTTCTTC
TRBV7-9	.	many	TRBJ1-3	CASSFQVSGNTIYF	TGTGCCAGCAGCTTTCAGGTCTCTGGAAACACCATATATTTT